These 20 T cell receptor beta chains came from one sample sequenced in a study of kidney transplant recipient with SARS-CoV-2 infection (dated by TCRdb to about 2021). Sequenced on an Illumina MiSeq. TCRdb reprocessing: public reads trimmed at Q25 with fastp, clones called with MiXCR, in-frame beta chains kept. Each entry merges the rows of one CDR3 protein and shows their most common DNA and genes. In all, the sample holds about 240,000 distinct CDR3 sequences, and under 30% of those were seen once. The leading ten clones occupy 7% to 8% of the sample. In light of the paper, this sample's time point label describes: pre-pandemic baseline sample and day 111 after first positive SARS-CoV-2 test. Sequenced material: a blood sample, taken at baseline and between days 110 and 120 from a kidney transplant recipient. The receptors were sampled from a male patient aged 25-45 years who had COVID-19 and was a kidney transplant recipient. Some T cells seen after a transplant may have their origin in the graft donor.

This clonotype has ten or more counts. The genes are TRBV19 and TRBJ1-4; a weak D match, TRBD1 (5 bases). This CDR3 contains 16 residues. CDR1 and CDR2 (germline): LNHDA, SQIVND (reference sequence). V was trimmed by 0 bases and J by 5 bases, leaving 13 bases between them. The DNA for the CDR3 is TGTGCCAGTAGTATAGAAATGGGACGGAGAAATGAAAAACTGTTTTTT. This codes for CASSIEMGRRNEKLFF.

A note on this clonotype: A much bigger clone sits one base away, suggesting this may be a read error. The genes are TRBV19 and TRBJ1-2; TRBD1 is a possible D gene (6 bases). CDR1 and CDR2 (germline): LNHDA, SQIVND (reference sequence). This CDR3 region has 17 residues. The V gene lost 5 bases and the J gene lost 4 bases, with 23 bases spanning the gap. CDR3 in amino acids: CASSVEGTSRKTYGYTF. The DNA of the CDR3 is TGTGCCAGTAGTGTGGAGGGGACAAGTCGAAAGACCTATGGCTACACCTTC.

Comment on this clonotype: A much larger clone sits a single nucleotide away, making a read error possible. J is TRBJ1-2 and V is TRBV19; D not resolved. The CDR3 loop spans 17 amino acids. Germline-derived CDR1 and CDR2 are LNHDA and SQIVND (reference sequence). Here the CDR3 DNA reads TGTGCCAGTAGTACGCGGACGACAAATCGAAAGACCTATGGCTGCACCTTC. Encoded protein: CASSTRTTNRKTYGCTF.

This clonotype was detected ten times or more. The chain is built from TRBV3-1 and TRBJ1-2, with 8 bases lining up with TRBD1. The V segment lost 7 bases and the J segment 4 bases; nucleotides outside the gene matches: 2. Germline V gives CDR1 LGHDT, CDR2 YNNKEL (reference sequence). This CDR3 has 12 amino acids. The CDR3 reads CASTGGAYGYTF. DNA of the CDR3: TGTGCCAGCACAGGGGGCGCCTATGGCTACACCTTC.

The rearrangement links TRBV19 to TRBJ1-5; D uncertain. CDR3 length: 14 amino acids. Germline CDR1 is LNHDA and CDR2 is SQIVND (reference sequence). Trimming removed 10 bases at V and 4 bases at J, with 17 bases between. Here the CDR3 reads CATAFGGFNQPQHF. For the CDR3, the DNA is TGTGCCACCGCGTTCGGCGGGTTTAATCAGCCCCAGCATTTT.

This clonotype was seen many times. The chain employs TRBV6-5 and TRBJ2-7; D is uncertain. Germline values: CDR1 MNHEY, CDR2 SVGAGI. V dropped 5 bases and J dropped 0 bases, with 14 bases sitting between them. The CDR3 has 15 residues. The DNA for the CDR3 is TGTGCCAGCAGTGTCCGCCCTTTGAGCTCCTACGAGCAGTACTTC. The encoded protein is CASSVRPLSSYEQYF.

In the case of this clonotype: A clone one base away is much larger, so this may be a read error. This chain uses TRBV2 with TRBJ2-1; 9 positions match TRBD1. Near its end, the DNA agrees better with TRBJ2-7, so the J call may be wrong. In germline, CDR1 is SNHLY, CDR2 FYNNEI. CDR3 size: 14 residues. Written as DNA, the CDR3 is TGTGCCGGCAGCTACCTACAGGGGGCCAGCGAGCAGTACTTC. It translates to CAGSYLQGASEQYF.

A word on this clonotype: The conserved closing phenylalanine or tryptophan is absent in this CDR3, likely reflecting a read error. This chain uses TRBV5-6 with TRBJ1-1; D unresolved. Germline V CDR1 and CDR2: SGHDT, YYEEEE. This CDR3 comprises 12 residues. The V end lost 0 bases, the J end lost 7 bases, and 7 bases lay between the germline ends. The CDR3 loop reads CASSLGQLEAFL. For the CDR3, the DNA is TGTGCCAGCAGCTTGGGCCAGCTTGAAGCTTTCCTT.

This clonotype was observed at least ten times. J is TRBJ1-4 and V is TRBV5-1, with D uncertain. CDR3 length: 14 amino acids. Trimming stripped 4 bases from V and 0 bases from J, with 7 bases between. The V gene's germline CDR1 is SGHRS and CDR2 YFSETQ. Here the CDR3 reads CASSADATNEKLFF. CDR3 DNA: TGCGCCAGCAGCGCTGATGCAACTAATGAAAAACTGTTTTTT.

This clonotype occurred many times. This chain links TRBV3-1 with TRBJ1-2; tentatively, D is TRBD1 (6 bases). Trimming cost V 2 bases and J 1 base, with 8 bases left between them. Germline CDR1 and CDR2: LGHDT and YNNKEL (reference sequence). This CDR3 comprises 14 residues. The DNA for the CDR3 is TGTGCCAGCAGCCAATGGACAGATAACTATGGCTACACCTTC. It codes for CASSQWTDNYGYTF. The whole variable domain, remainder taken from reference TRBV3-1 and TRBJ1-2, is DTAVSQTPKYLVTQMGNDKSIKCEQNLGHDTMYWYKQDSKKFLKIMFSYNNKELIINETVPNRFSPKSPDKAHLNLHINSLELGDSAVYFCASSQWTDNYGYTFGSGTRLTVV.

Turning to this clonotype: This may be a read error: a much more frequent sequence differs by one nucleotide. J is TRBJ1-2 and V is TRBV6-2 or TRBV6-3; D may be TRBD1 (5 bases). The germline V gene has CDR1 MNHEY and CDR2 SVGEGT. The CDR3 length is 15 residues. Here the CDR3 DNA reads TGTGACAGCAGGCCCAGGGTAGGAGCTAACTATGGCTACACCTTC. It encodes CDSRPRVGANYGYTF.

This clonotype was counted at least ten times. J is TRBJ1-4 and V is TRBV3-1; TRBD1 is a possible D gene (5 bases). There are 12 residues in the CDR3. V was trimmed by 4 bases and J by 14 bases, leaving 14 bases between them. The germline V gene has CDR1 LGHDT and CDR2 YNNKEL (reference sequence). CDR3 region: CASSPLEGFLFF. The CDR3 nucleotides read TGTGCCAGCAGCCCTTTGGAGGGGTTTCTGTTTTTT. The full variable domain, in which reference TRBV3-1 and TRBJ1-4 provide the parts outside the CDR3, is DTAVSQTPKYLVTQMGNDKSIKCEQNLGHDTMYWYKQDSKKFLKIMFSYNNKELIINETVPNRFSPKSPDKAHLNLHINSLELGDSAVYFCASSPLEGFLFFGSGTQLSVL.

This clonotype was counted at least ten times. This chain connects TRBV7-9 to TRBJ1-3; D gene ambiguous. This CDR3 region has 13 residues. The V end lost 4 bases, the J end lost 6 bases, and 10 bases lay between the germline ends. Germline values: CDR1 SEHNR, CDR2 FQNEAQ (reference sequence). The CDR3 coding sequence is TGTGCCAGCAGCTCCCTTCTTACAAACACCATATATTTT. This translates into CASSSLLTNTIYF.

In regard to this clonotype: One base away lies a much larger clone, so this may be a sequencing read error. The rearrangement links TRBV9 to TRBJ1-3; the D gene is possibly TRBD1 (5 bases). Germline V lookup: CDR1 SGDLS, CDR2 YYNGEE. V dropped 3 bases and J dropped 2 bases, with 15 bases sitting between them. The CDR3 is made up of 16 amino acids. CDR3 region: CASSAGPEQAGNTIYF. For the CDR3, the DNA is TGTGCCAGCAGCGCCGGACCGGAACAGGCTGGAAACACCATATATTTT.

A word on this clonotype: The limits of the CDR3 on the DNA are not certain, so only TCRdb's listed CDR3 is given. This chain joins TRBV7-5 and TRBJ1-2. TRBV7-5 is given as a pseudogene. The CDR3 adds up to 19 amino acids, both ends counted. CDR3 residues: CISVPESGVEVGKTHGYTF.

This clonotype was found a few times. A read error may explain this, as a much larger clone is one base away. CDR3 DNA: TGTGCCGGCAGCTCCGGGACAGGGGACGAAGATGGCTACACCTTC. It translates to CAGSSGTGDEDGYTF. The V and J genes are TRBV6-6 and TRBJ1-2; 10 bases are shared with TRBD1. There are 15 residues in the CDR3. CDR1 and CDR2 from the germline V gene are MNHNY and SVGAGI (reference sequence).

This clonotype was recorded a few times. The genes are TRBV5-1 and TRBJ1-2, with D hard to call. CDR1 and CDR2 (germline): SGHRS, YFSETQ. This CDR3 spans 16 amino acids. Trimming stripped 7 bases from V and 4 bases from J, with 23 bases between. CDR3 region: CASLGQSVRKTYGYTF. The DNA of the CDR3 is TGCGCCAGCCTGGGTCAATCGGTTCGAAAGACCTATGGCTACACCTTC.

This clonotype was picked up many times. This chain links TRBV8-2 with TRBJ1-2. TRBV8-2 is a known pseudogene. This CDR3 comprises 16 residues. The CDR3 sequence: CGSVAVDSRKTYGYTF. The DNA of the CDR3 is TGTGGCAGTGTAGCCGTTGATAGCCGAAAGACCTATGGCTACACCTTC.

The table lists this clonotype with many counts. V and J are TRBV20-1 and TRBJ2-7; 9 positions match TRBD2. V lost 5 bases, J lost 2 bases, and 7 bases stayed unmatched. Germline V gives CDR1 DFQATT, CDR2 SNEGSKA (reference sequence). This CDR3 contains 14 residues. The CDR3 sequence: CSASSLAGAYEQYF. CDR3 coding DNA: TGCAGTGCTTCATCTTTAGCGGGGGCCTACGAGCAGTACTTC.

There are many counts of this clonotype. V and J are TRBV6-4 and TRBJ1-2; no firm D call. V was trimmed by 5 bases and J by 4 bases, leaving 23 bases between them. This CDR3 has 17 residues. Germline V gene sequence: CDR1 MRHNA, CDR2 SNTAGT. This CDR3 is CASSLGFSHGKTYGYTF. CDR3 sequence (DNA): TGTGCCAGCAGTTTAGGGTTCTCACACGGAAAGACCTATGGCTACACCTTC.